The 27 T cell receptor beta chains below were found in one sample sequenced in a study of cytomegalovirus exposure and HLA in healthy donors. Researchers ran the PCR with 60 Vbeta and 13 Jbeta primers. Measured with immunoSEQ multiplex PCR; TCRdb has only the in-frame clones, and not every one. The table lists 85,000 to 130,000 clones, roughly 80% of them singletons. The specimen was PBMCs. These receptors came from a man between 40 and 49 years old in good health and CMV-seronegative.

The rearrangement uses TRBV25-1 and TRBJ2-7; 8 bases line up with TRBD1. The CDR3 is 18 residues long. Germline loops: CDR1 MGHDK, CDR2 SYGVNS. V was clipped by 3 bases and J by 2 bases; unmatched bases: 15. For the CDR3, the DNA is TGTGCCAGCAGTGATCAACAGGGGGTCCTACCCCTGACCTACGAGCAGTACTTC. It is translated as CASSDQQGVLPLTYEQYF.

J is TRBJ1-6 and V is TRBV18; 8 nucleotides agree with TRBD1. V lost 3 bases to trimming and J lost 13 bases; unmatched junction nucleotides: 2. The CDR3 runs to 12 residues. The germline V gene has CDR1 KGHSH and CDR2 LQKENI. CDR3 nucleotide sequence: TGTGCCAGCTCACCTGGACAGGGCCCCCTCCACTTT. Amino acids: CASSPGQGPLHF.

The rearrangement joins TRBV6-5 to TRBJ2-1, with D tentatively TRBD2 (6 bases). CDR3 length: 15 amino acids. Deletions cut 2 bases from V and 6 bases from J, with 14 bases between. The V gene's germline CDR1 is MNHEY and CDR2 SVGAGI. CDR3 DNA: TGTGCCAGCAGTTACGGGCGGGGTTTGGGCAATGAGCAGTTCTTC. Protein product: CASSYGRGLGNEQFF.

This clone was detected only a few times. This rearrangement joins TRBV7-2 to TRBJ2-3; TRBD2 matches 12 bases. Germline CDR1 reads SGHTA; CDR2 reads FQGNSA. Losses at the gene ends were 5 bases for V and 5 bases for J; bases not matched to a gene: 8. The CDR3 is 16 amino acids. CDR3 nucleotides: TGTGCCAGCAGCCCTAGCGGGGGGGCCTGGGAAGATACGCAGTATTTT. Protein product: CASSPSGGAWEDTQYF.

This chain connects TRBV21-1 to TRBJ2-2; the table's D call, TRBD1, has no DNA check behind it. TRBV21-1 constitutes a pseudogene. The CDR3 consists of 13 residues. The DNA for the CDR3 is TGTGCCAGCAAGAGGACAGATTCCGGGGAGCTGTTTTTT. It translates to CASKRTDSGELFF.

This clone was detected only once. The chain carries TRBV11-2 and TRBJ2-5; 12 nucleotides line up with TRBD2. CDR3 length equals 16 residues. The ends lost 2 bases at V and 5 bases at J; junction bases unmatched: 6. Germline values: CDR1 SGHAT, CDR2 FQNNGV. The CDR3 DNA follows: TGTGCCAGCAGCTTAAGGACTAGCGGGGTCGGGGAGACCCAGTACTTC. Translating it yields CASSLRTSGVGETQYF.

In this sample, this clone turned up a few times. V gene TRBV7-2 combines with J gene TRBJ1-6; D is perhaps TRBD1 (5 bases). V was clipped by 2 bases and J by 9 bases, with 11 bases between them. The CDR3 sequence is 14 residues long. Germline V CDR1 and CDR2: SGHTA, FQGNSA. The CDR3 here is CASSLTGGSSPLHF. CDR3 in DNA: TGTGCCAGCAGCTTAACCGGGGGAAGTTCACCCCTCCACTTT.

CDR3 DNA: TGCGCCAGCAGCTTACCCCGGGACACACTCAATGAGCAGTTCTTC. Its protein is CASSLPRDTLNEQFF. The V gene is TRBV5-1, the J gene TRBJ2-1; a weak D match, TRBD1 (6 bases). V shed 2 bases and J shed 6 bases, with 15 bases lying between them. The V gene's germline CDR1 is SGHRS and CDR2 YFSETQ. This CDR3 comprises 15 residues.

The chain employs TRBV5-8 and TRBJ1-3; no reliable D call. The germline V gene encodes CDR1 SGHTS and CDR2 YDEGEE. V shed 1 base and J shed 0 bases, with 5 bases lying between them. The CDR3 loop spans 14 amino acids. CDR3 sequence reads: CASSLRSSGNTIYF. In nucleotides, the CDR3 is TGTGCCAGCAGCTTGCGGAGCTCTGGAAACACCATATATTTT.

The CDR3 region has the DNA TGTGCCAGCAGCCCGATGAAGGGGGCTGAAGCTTTCTTT. Residues: CASSPMKGAEAFF. The V call is TRBV7-9, the J call TRBJ1-1; D is perhaps TRBD1 (6 bases). The CDR3 is 13 amino acids. Germline values: CDR1 SEHNR, CDR2 FQNEAQ (reference sequence). V was pared by 5 bases and J by 6 bases, with 13 bases between.

CDR3 sequence reads: CASSLGRDYNEQFF. Here the CDR3 DNA reads TGTGCCAGCAGCCTGGGCAGGGACTACAATGAGCAGTTCTTC. The chain joins TRBV11-3 to TRBJ2-1; D possibly corresponds to TRBD1 (5 bases). Trimming shortened V by 5 bases and J by 3 bases, and 11 bases separated the two germline ends. The germline V gene has CDR1 SGHNT and CDR2 YENEEA. The CDR3 spans 14 residues.

V gene TRBV7-2 combines with J gene TRBJ1-5, with TRBD1 matching over 8 bases. The CDR3 consists of 16 residues. Germline CDR1 is SGHTA and CDR2 is FQGNSA. Losses at the gene ends were 0 bases for V and 2 bases for J; bases not matched to a gene: 3. CDR3 region: CASSLAPTGGNQPQHF. CDR3 coding DNA: TGTGCCAGCAGCTTAGCACCGACAGGGGGCAATCAGCCCCAGCATTTT.

The V gene is TRBV5-5, the J gene TRBJ2-7; TRBD2 aligns across 8 bases. CDR1 and CDR2 from the germline V gene are SGHKS and YYEKEE (reference sequence). There are 14 residues in the CDR3. Trimming cost V 2 bases and J 6 bases; bases outside gene matches: 7. The CDR3 sequence is CASSLGLAFIEQYF. CDR3 coding DNA: TGTGCCAGCAGCTTAGGACTAGCCTTTATCGAGCAGTACTTC.

The J gene is TRBJ1-5, the V gene TRBV7-2, with TRBD1 identical over 7 bases. CDR1 and CDR2 (germline): SGHTA, FQGNSA. V shed 5 bases and J 9 bases; nucleotides not matched to a gene: 13. This CDR3 has 15 amino acids. The CDR3 nucleotides are TGTGCCAGCAGCGGAGGGACAGATAAGGGGTGGCCCCAGCATTTT. Residues: CASSGGTDKGWPQHF.

This chain connects TRBV11-3 to TRBJ1-4; maybe TRBD1 (5 bases). Germline CDR1 reads SGHNT; CDR2 reads YENEEA. This CDR3 region has 16 residues. Trimming took 4 bases from V and 2 from J, leaving 14 bases between them. CDR3 in amino acids: CASSSDREGTNEKLFF. In nucleotides, the CDR3 is TGTGCCAGCAGCTCGGACCGGGAGGGGACTAATGAAAAACTGTTTTTT.

This clone was seen once. The rearrangement joins TRBV27 to TRBJ2-2; perhaps TRBD2 as D (6 bases). Germline lookup yields CDR1 MNHEY and CDR2 SMNVEV (reference sequence). This CDR3 comprises 14 residues. The V gene lost 4 bases and the J gene lost 5 bases, with 11 bases spanning the gap. The CDR3 reads CASSWAGRTGELFF. DNA of the CDR3: TGTGCCAGCAGTTGGGCGGGGAGAACCGGGGAGCTGTTTTTT.

The genes are TRBV6-5 and TRBJ2-5, with D tentatively TRBD1 (5 bases). The CDR3 is made up of 14 amino acids. Looked up from germline, CDR1 is MNHEY and CDR2 is SVGAGI. The V and J ends lost 2 bases and 1 base respectively, with 8 bases between them. The CDR3 spells CASSYGAVQETQYF. CDR3 DNA: TGTGCCAGCAGTTACGGGGCAGTCCAAGAGACCCAGTACTTC.

V is TRBV10-3 and J is TRBJ1-6; D gene unclear. V was clipped by 6 bases and J by 4 bases, with 13 bases between them. The CDR3 loop spans 15 amino acids. Germline CDR1 ENHRY, CDR2 SYGVKD. CDR3 in amino acids: CAIRADQLYNSPLHF. For the CDR3, the DNA is TGTGCCATCAGAGCGGATCAACTGTATAATTCACCCCTCCACTTT.

The chain couples TRBV9 to TRBJ2-5, with 11 bases identical to TRBD2. This CDR3 comprises 15 residues. CDR1 is SGDLS, CDR2 YYNGEE, per germline. With V trimmed by 2 bases and J by 5 bases, 5 bases remained unmatched. The CDR3 loop reads CASSVGTSGFETQYF. CDR3 DNA sequence: TGTGCCAGCAGCGTCGGGACTAGCGGTTTCGAGACCCAGTACTTC.

The V and J genes are TRBV6-1 and TRBJ2-1, with D uncertain. CDR1 and CDR2 from the germline V gene are MNHNS and SASEGT. Trimming shortened V by 0 bases and J by 4 bases, and 10 bases separated the two germline ends. This CDR3 region has 15 residues. The CDR3 sequence: CASSEALGLYNEQFF. The CDR3 nucleotides read TGTGCCAGCAGTGAAGCGCTCGGGTTATACAATGAGCAGTTCTTC.

The chain carries TRBV6-1 and TRBJ1-2, with TRBD1 matching over 7 bases. CDR3 length equals 14 residues. Germline CDR1 reads MNHNS; CDR2 reads SASEGT. V gave up 5 bases and J gave up 4 bases; unmatched junction bases: 7. CDR3: CASSTPGQAYGYTF. CDR3 DNA sequence: TGTGCCAGCAGTACCCCCGGACAGGCCTATGGCTACACCTTC.

The chain has TRBV5-1 and TRBJ1-2; possible D gene TRBD1, 5 bases. The CDR3 is 11 residues long. CDR1 is SGHRS and CDR2 is YFSETQ in the germline V gene. Trimming cost V 7 bases and J 6 bases, with 10 bases left between them. The CDR3 coding sequence is TGCGCCAGCGGACTAGGGGATGGCTACACCTTC. Translated, it gives CASGLGDGYTF.

The chain links TRBV7-8 to TRBJ2-5; TRBD1 agrees at 11 bases. CDR3 length: 16 residues. V shed 1 base, J shed 4 bases, and the junction held 5 bases outside the gene matches. Germline loops: CDR1 SGHVS, CDR2 FQNEAQ. The CDR3 DNA reads as TGTGCCAGCAGCTTAGGGAGGACAGGGGGCACAGAGACCCAGTACTTC. It translates to CASSLGRTGGTETQYF.

The V call is TRBV6-1, the J call TRBJ1-2; tentatively, D is TRBD1 (6 bases). The CDR3 consists of 14 residues. Looked up from germline, CDR1 is MNHNS and CDR2 is SASEGT. Trimming shortened V by 6 bases and J by 0 bases, and 11 bases separated the two germline ends. The CDR3 DNA is TGTGCCAGCAGGGCCACAGGGCCTAACTATGGCTACACCTTC. Protein: CASRATGPNYGYTF.

The rearrangement joins TRBV5-4 to TRBJ2-1; possibly TRBD1 for D (6 bases). CDR3 length equals 15 residues. Germline CDR1 is SGHNT and CDR2 is YYREEE (reference sequence). V lost 0 bases and J lost 2, with 9 bases in between. CDR3 DNA: TGTGCCAGCAGCTTGGCAGGGGAACCCTACAATGAGCAGTTCTTC. This gives the protein CASSLAGEPYNEQFF.

The CDR3 region has the DNA TGTGCCAGCAGTTATGCCAGGGCTCGTTCCGGCTACACCTTC. This sequence encodes CASSYARARSGYTF. V gene TRBV6-6 combines with J gene TRBJ1-2; tentatively, D is TRBD1 (5 bases). The CDR3 covers 14 residues. Trimming took 3 bases from V and 8 from J, leaving 16 bases between them. CDR1 is MNHNY and CDR2 is SVGAGI in the germline V gene (reference sequence).

This clone was seen more than once but under ten times. This CDR3 reads CASSLSTNAGANSPLHF. For the CDR3, the DNA is TGTGCCAGCAGCTTATCTACGAACGCGGGGGCTAATTCACCCCTCCACTTT. This chain uses TRBV7-2 with TRBJ1-6, with D possibly matching TRBD1 (6 bases). This CDR3 comprises 17 residues. Between the trimmed V and J ends, which lost 2 bases and 6 bases, there was a span of 17 bases. Germline CDR1 SGHTA, CDR2 FQGNSA.